Listed below are T cell receptor beta chains from one sample, sequenced in a study of cytomegalovirus exposure and HLA in healthy donors. TCRdb keeps only in-frame clones here, not all; method: immunoSEQ multiplex PCR. The data contain tens of thousands of clones, approximately 96% of them singletons. The source material was PBMCs. The receptor source for this set is a woman under 30 in good health and CMV-seropositive. CDR3s include the opening cysteine and the closing phenylalanine or tryptophan. Fields, in order: clone size, J gene, D gene, V gene, CDR3 DNA, CDR3 protein. D genes are given only for firm matches. Expanded clones are given a class, and other clones once, few, many or no size at all.

clone_size: .; j_call: TRBJ2-7; d_call: TRBD1; v_call: TRBV5-1; cdr3_nt: TGCGCCAGCAGCTTAGGACAGGGGAACGAGCAGTACTTC; cdr3_aa: CASSLGQGNEQYF
clone_size: .; j_call: TRBJ2-6; d_call: .; v_call: TRBV5-1; cdr3_nt: TGCGCCAGCAGCTTTCTTGTATCTGGGGCCAACGTCCTGACTTTC; cdr3_aa: CASSFLVSGANVLTF
clone_size: .; j_call: TRBJ2-1; d_call: TRBD1; v_call: TRBV2; cdr3_nt: TGTGCCAGCACCGGGGACAGGGGCTATGAGCAGTTCTTC; cdr3_aa: CASTGDRGYEQFF
clone_size: .; j_call: TRBJ2-3; d_call: .; v_call: TRBV5-4; cdr3_nt: TGTGCCAGCAGCGATAGCGGCACAGATACGCAGTATTTT; cdr3_aa: CASSDSGTDTQYF
clone_size: .; j_call: TRBJ2-2; d_call: TRBD2; v_call: TRBV7-3; cdr3_nt: TGTGCCAGCAGCTTAAAAATTGCGGGAGGCTTCGGGGAGCTGTTTTTT; cdr3_aa: CASSLKIAGGFGELFF
clone_size: .; j_call: TRBJ1-2; d_call: TRBD1; v_call: TRBV11-3; cdr3_nt: TGTGCCAGCAGCCGGAGGGACAGGCCCTTTGGCTACACCTTC; cdr3_aa: CASSRRDRPFGYTF
clone_size: few; j_call: TRBJ1-2; d_call: .; v_call: TRBV30; cdr3_nt: TGTGCCTGTACGTCGTTGAGCGGGGGCTACACCTTC; cdr3_aa: CACTSLSGGYTF
clone_size: .; j_call: TRBJ2-7; d_call: TRBD2; v_call: TRBV13; cdr3_nt: TGTGCCAGCAGCCAAACCAGCGGGAGGGCCTACGAGCAGTACTTC; cdr3_aa: CASSQTSGRAYEQYF
clone_size: .; j_call: TRBJ2-1; d_call: .; v_call: TRBV7-2; cdr3_nt: TGTGCCAGCAATACAGGGTATTCTGAGCAGTTCTTC; cdr3_aa: CASNTGYSEQFF
clone_size: .; j_call: TRBJ2-7; d_call: .; v_call: TRBV11-3; cdr3_nt: TGTGCCAGCAGCTTAGATTCGATGGGACGGGAGTACGAGCAGTACTTC; cdr3_aa: CASSLDSMGREYEQYF
clone_size: .; j_call: TRBJ2-7; d_call: TRBD1; v_call: TRBV28; cdr3_nt: TGTGCCAGCAGTTTACTCGGGACAGCCTACGAGCAGTACTTC; cdr3_aa: CASSLLGTAYEQYF
clone_size: once; j_call: TRBJ2-3; d_call: TRBD2; v_call: TRBV19; cdr3_nt: TGTGCCAGTAGGGGACTAGCGACCAGCACAGATACGCAGTATTTT; cdr3_aa: CASRGLATSTDTQYF
clone_size: .; j_call: TRBJ2-5; d_call: TRBD1; v_call: TRBV9; cdr3_nt: TGTGCCAGCAGCCCGGACAGGGGGCGGGGAGAGACCCAGTACTTC; cdr3_aa: CASSPDRGRGETQYF
clone_size: .; j_call: TRBJ2-5; d_call: .; v_call: TRBV2; cdr3_nt: TGTGCCAGCAGCCAAACAGGGGGGGTAGAGACCCAGTACTTC; cdr3_aa: CASSQTGGVETQYF
clone_size: once; j_call: TRBJ2-7; d_call: .; v_call: TRBV5-4; cdr3_nt: TGTGCCAGCAGCCTAGACTTGTTTTCCTACGAGCAGTACTTC; cdr3_aa: CASSLDLFSYEQYF
clone_size: .; j_call: TRBJ2-7; d_call: .; v_call: TRBV2; cdr3_nt: TGTGCCAGCGAACCCCATAGCTCCTACGAGCAGTACTTC; cdr3_aa: CASEPHSSYEQYF
clone_size: .; j_call: TRBJ2-7; d_call: TRBD2; v_call: TRBV10-3; cdr3_nt: TGTGCCATCAGTGTGGGACTACACTCCTACGAGCAGTACTTC; cdr3_aa: CAISVGLHSYEQYF
clone_size: .; j_call: TRBJ2-7; d_call: TRBD2; v_call: TRBV7-3; cdr3_nt: TGTGCCAGCAGCTCGGGAGGGGCTGTGCAGTACTTC; cdr3_aa: CASSSGGAVQYF
clone_size: .; j_call: TRBJ1-1; d_call: .; v_call: TRBV4-2; cdr3_nt: TGTGCCAGCAGCGACGGCCGTCAGAGGGACACTGAAGCTTTCTTT; cdr3_aa: CASSDGRQRDTEAFF
clone_size: .; j_call: TRBJ2-3; d_call: TRBD2; v_call: TRBV7-7; cdr3_nt: TGTGCTAGCAGCTTAGAAGGAGCGGGGGCAGATACGCAGTATTTT; cdr3_aa: CASSLEGAGADTQYF
clone_size: .; j_call: TRBJ1-1; d_call: .; v_call: TRBV18; cdr3_nt: TGTGCCAGCTCACCGCTCGACAGAGACACTGAAGCTTTCTTT; cdr3_aa: CASSPLDRDTEAFF
clone_size: once; j_call: TRBJ2-1; d_call: TRBD2; v_call: TRBV19; cdr3_nt: TGTGCCAGTAAGAACGAAGGGACTAGGGGCAATGAGCAGTTCTTC; cdr3_aa: CASKNEGTRGNEQFF
clone_size: .; j_call: TRBJ1-5; d_call: .; v_call: TRBV7-9; cdr3_nt: TGTGCCAGCAGCTTTACAGGGTCAGGCCCCAATCAGCCCCAGCATTTT; cdr3_aa: CASSFTGSGPNQPQHF
clone_size: .; j_call: TRBJ1-2; d_call: .; v_call: TRBV7-3; cdr3_nt: TGTGCCAGCAGCTCCAAACAGAAATTGCCGGGAGGCTACACCTTC; cdr3_aa: CASSSKQKLPGGYTF
clone_size: .; j_call: TRBJ2-5; d_call: .; v_call: TRBV14; cdr3_nt: TGTGCCAGCAGCCTGGACAGGACTAATAAAGAGACCCAGTACTTC; cdr3_aa: CASSLDRTNKETQYF
clone_size: .; j_call: TRBJ2-1; d_call: TRBD2; v_call: TRBV19; cdr3_nt: TGTGCCAGTAGTACGCCTAGCGGGAGATACAATGAGCAGTTCTTC; cdr3_aa: CASSTPSGRYNEQFF
clone_size: once; j_call: TRBJ2-7; d_call: TRBD2; v_call: TRBV5-1; cdr3_nt: TGCGCCAGCACCCTGACTAGCGGAGGCTACGAGCAGTACTTC; cdr3_aa: CASTLTSGGYEQYF
clone_size: .; j_call: TRBJ2-5; d_call: .; v_call: TRBV6-6; cdr3_nt: TGTGCCAGCAGTCTCCGCGGAGCTTCTTCCCAAGAGACCCAGTACTTC; cdr3_aa: CASSLRGASSQETQYF
clone_size: .; j_call: TRBJ2-5; d_call: .; v_call: TRBV10-3; cdr3_nt: TGTGCCATCCGGGGAGCGGAGACCCAGTACTTC; cdr3_aa: CAIRGAETQYF
clone_size: .; j_call: TRBJ2-7; d_call: .; v_call: TRBV28; cdr3_nt: TGTGCCAGCAGTGAAACCGGGACACCGGGGTCCTACGAGCAGTACTTC; cdr3_aa: CASSETGTPGSYEQYF
clone_size: .; j_call: TRBJ2-7; d_call: .; v_call: TRBV7-9; cdr3_nt: TGTGCCAGCAGCTTAGACCTAATTGAGCAGTACTTC; cdr3_aa: CASSLDLIEQYF
clone_size: once; j_call: TRBJ1-1; d_call: .; v_call: TRBV5-1; cdr3_nt: TGCGCCAGCAGCTTGGGAGGGAAGAGCACTGAAGCTTTTTTT; cdr3_aa: CASSLGGKSTEAFF
clone_size: .; j_call: TRBJ2-5; d_call: TRBD2; v_call: TRBV5-4; cdr3_nt: TGTGCCAGCAGCCTTTCGGGACTAGAAGGGGAGACCCAGTACTTC; cdr3_aa: CASSLSGLEGETQYF
clone_size: .; j_call: TRBJ1-2; d_call: TRBD1; v_call: TRBV2; cdr3_nt: TGTGCCAGCACCTCCTGGACAGGGACCTATGGCTACACCTTC; cdr3_aa: CASTSWTGTYGYTF
clone_size: .; j_call: TRBJ2-7; d_call: TRBD2; v_call: TRBV27; cdr3_nt: TGTGCCAGCAGTTCCGGACTAGCGGGAGTGAACTACGAGCAGTACTTC; cdr3_aa: CASSSGLAGVNYEQYF
clone_size: .; j_call: TRBJ2-1; d_call: TRBD2; v_call: TRBV28; cdr3_nt: TGTGCCAGCAGTGACACCGGGACTAGCGTATACAATGAGCAGTTCTTC; cdr3_aa: CASSDTGTSVYNEQFF
clone_size: once; j_call: TRBJ2-5; d_call: .; v_call: TRBV27; cdr3_nt: TGTGCCAGCAGTTCCCTTAGCCGCGGGCACGGGGCCCAGTACTTC; cdr3_aa: CASSSLSRGHGAQYF
clone_size: .; j_call: TRBJ1-3; d_call: .; v_call: TRBV5-1; cdr3_nt: TGCGCCAGCAGCTTAACCGGGAACTCTGGAAACACCATATATTTT; cdr3_aa: CASSLTGNSGNTIYF
clone_size: .; j_call: TRBJ2-1; d_call: .; v_call: TRBV30; cdr3_nt: TGTGCCTGGAACAAGGGAGTCTCCTACAATGAGCAGTTCTTC; cdr3_aa: CAWNKGVSYNEQFF
clone_size: .; j_call: TRBJ2-2; d_call: .; v_call: TRBV9; cdr3_nt: TGTGCCAGCAGCGTAGTTCCGGCGACAGACGGCGGGGAGCTGTTTTTT; cdr3_aa: CASSVVPATDGGELFF
clone_size: .; j_call: TRBJ2-3; d_call: .; v_call: TRBV15; cdr3_nt: TGTGCCACCAGCAGAGACTATTCGGGGGGCCGCACAGATACGCAGTATTTT; cdr3_aa: CATSRDYSGGRTDTQYF
clone_size: .; j_call: TRBJ2-1; d_call: TRBD2; v_call: TRBV5-4; cdr3_nt: TGTGCCAGCAGCCCCCGTGTCGCGGGAGAATACAATGAGCAGTTCTTC; cdr3_aa: CASSPRVAGEYNEQFF
clone_size: .; j_call: TRBJ2-7; d_call: .; v_call: TRBV28; cdr3_nt: TGTGCCAGCAGTATGACAGGATGGTCCTACGAGCAGTACTTC; cdr3_aa: CASSMTGWSYEQYF
clone_size: .; j_call: TRBJ2-5; d_call: TRBD2; v_call: TRBV11-3; cdr3_nt: TGTGCCAGCAGCCCCCAGGAAGCTCTAGCGGGAGTTGGGGAGACCCAGTACTTC; cdr3_aa: CASSPQEALAGVGETQYF
clone_size: .; j_call: TRBJ2-3; d_call: .; v_call: TRBV7-2; cdr3_nt: TGTGCCAGCAGCTTAAGGGGCCCATACTTCACAGATACGCAGTATTTT; cdr3_aa: CASSLRGPYFTDTQYF
clone_size: .; j_call: TRBJ2-7; d_call: TRBD2; v_call: TRBV15; cdr3_nt: TGTGCCACCAGCAGAGGGGACGGGAGGGCGTACGAGCAGTACTTC; cdr3_aa: CATSRGDGRAYEQYF
clone_size: .; j_call: TRBJ2-7; d_call: .; v_call: TRBV30; cdr3_nt: TGCGCCGGCGGGGACGGCTCCTACGAGCAGTACTTC; cdr3_aa: CAGGDGSYEQYF
clone_size: .; j_call: TRBJ2-6; d_call: TRBD1; v_call: TRBV12-5; cdr3_nt: TGTGCTAGTGGTTTGGTGATACAGGGGTCTCTTGGGGCCAACGTCCTGACTTTC; cdr3_aa: CASGLVIQGSLGANVLTF